This entry is about one T cell receptor (beta chain). Germline V lookup: CDR1 KGHDR, CDR2 SFDVKD. The length of the CDR3 is 16 residues. V was pared by 5 bases and J by 5 bases, with 18 bases between. This specimen belongs to a study of control samples from healthy donors and cancer patients. Generated by immunoSEQ multiplex PCR, the TCRdb table keeps only in-frame clones and is missing some. The sample consists of approximately 3,500 clones, roughly 80% of them appearing once. The chain has TRBV24-1 and TRBJ1-5; the D gene is possibly TRBD1 (5 bases). The sample was formalin-fixed, paraffin-embedded tissue. The sequence was obtained from a female donor with melanoma. The CDR3 is CATSASPGGYHQPQHF. CDR3 coding DNA: TGTGCCACCAGTGCCTCGCCCGGGGGATATCATCAGCCCCAGCATTTT.